These 4 T cell receptor beta chains came from one sample sequenced in a study of control samples from healthy donors and cancer patients. Data came from immunoSEQ multiplex PCR; TCRdb stores just in-frame clones and leaves some out. The table records more than 100,000 clones, approximately 88% of them present only once. Sequences were obtained from blood. The source is a man between 35 and 55 years old in good health.

This chain joins TRBV10-2 and TRBJ2-3; TRBD2 aligns across 7 bases. Germline values: CDR1 WSHSY, CDR2 SAAADI. V lost 9 bases to trimming and J lost 0 bases; unmatched junction nucleotides: 3. The CDR3 spans 13 residues. This CDR3 reads CASRDYSTDTQYF. In DNA, the CDR3 is TGCGCCAGTCGGGACTATAGCACAGATACGCAGTATTTT.

This chain uses TRBV12-3 or TRBV12-4 with TRBJ1-2; D unresolved. The CDR3 has 13 amino acids. With 5 bases removed from V and 6 bases from J, the gap between germline ends came to 13 bases. The CDR3 spells CASSTQVFNGYTF. The CDR3 coding sequence is TGTGCCAGCAGTACCCAGGTATTCAATGGCTACACCTTC.

The CDR3 region has the DNA TGTGCCAGCAGCCTTGCCGACAGGGTGTCCTATAATTCACCCCTCCACTTT. It is translated as CASSLADRVSYNSPLHF. V is TRBV14 and J is TRBJ1-6; 7 nucleotides align to TRBD1. This CDR3 is built from 17 residues. Per the germline V gene, CDR1 is SGHDN and CDR2 is FVKESK. J was trimmed by 1 base and V by 4 bases; bases with no gene match: 7.

This chain connects TRBV5-4 to TRBJ2-7; TRBD1 matches 8 bases. This CDR3 contains 15 residues. V lost 0 bases, J lost 2 bases, and 4 bases stayed unmatched. CDR1 and CDR2 (germline): SGHNT, YYREEE (reference sequence). CDR3 region: CASSLGRGPAYEQYF. In nucleotides, the CDR3 is TGTGCCAGCAGCTTGGGCAGGGGGCCCGCCTACGAGCAGTACTTC.